Presented here are 24 T cell receptor beta chains from one specimen sequenced in a study of beta chain features in type 1 diabetes. Every bit of the isolated RNA underwent reverse transcription, so sequencing read expressed TCRB transcripts. Sequencing was performed with immunoSEQ multiplex PCR; in TCRdb, only in-frame clones are kept and a portion is missing. Among under 950,000 clones, roughly 16% were seen once, and the ten largest hold about 0.02%. The sequenced material came from naive CD4+ T cells from blood. The receptor source for this set is a woman between 18 and 30 years old in good health.

The chain carries TRBV5-8 and TRBJ2-5; D call uncertain. Germline CDR1 reads SGHTS; CDR2 reads YDEGEE. The CDR3 loop spans 14 amino acids. V was pared by 4 bases and J by 1 base, with 11 bases between. The CDR3 is CASSPRTVQETQYF. DNA for the CDR3: TGTGCCAGCAGCCCTAGGACGGTCCAAGAGACCCAGTACTTC. Supplemented by reference TRBV5-8 and TRBJ2-5, the full variable domain reads EAGVTQSPTHLIKTRGQQATLRCSPISGHTSVYWYQQALGLGLQFLLWYDEGEERNRGNFPPRFSGRQFPNYSSELNVNALELEDSALYLCASSPRTVQETQYFGPGTRLLVL.

The chain links TRBV20-1 to TRBJ2-4; D is undetermined. The CDR3 consists of 11 residues. Germline V gene data show CDR1 as DFQATT and CDR2 as SNEGSKA (reference sequence). The V end lost 6 bases, the J end lost 8 bases, and 11 bases lay between the germline ends. CDR3 sequence: CSATLSDIQYF. CDR3 in DNA: TGCAGTGCCACTCTTTCCGACATTCAGTACTTC.

This clone was observed a handful of times. This chain joins TRBV29-1 and TRBJ1-3, with D perhaps matching TRBD1 (5 bases). The CDR3 totals 16 residues. The V gene's germline CDR1 is SQVTM and CDR2 ANQGSEA. Trimming took 0 bases from V and 3 from J, leaving 15 bases between them. This CDR3 is CSVEDPGMFFGNTIYF. The CDR3 nucleotides read TGCAGCGTTGAAGATCCAGGGATGTTTTTTGGAAACACCATATATTTT.

The V call is TRBV11-2, the J call TRBJ2-1, with 8 bases lining up with TRBD2. The V and J ends lost 4 bases and 0 bases, in that order; junction bases with no gene match: 8. The CDR3 runs to 17 residues. Germline-derived CDR1 and CDR2 are SGHAT and FQNNGV. This CDR3 reads CASSSTSGSSSYNEQFF. CDR3 sequence (DNA): TGTGCCAGCAGCTCTACTAGCGGAAGTAGCTCCTACAATGAGCAGTTCTTC.

This sequence joins TRBV7-2 and TRBJ2-2; D uncertain. The CDR3 runs to 12 residues. CDR1 is SGHTA and CDR2 is FQGNSA in the germline V gene. V lost 3 bases and J lost 7, with 6 bases in between. The CDR3, as DNA: TGTGCCAGCAGCTTTTTCATCGGGGAGCTGTTTTTT. Protein sequence: CASSFFIGELFF.

This clone appeared a few times. The chain couples TRBV7-2 to TRBJ2-7; a possible D gene is TRBD1 (5 bases). Trimming stripped 5 bases from V and 0 bases from J, with 11 bases between. CDR3 size: 14 residues. Germline V gene sequence: CDR1 SGHTA, CDR2 FQGNSA. The CDR3 loop is CASSPRQSSYEQYF. CDR3 DNA: TGTGCCAGCAGCCCCCGACAGAGCTCCTACGAGCAGTACTTC. Looking up the rest from reference TRBV7-2 and TRBJ2-7 gives the full variable domain: GAGVSQSPSNKVTEKGKDVELRCDPISGHTALYWYRQSLGQGLEFLIYFQGNSAPDKSGLPSDRFSAERTGGSVSTLTIQRTQQEDSAVYLCASSPRQSSYEQYFGPGTRLTVT.

A few counts support this clone. J is TRBJ2-3 and V is TRBV5-1, with 7 nucleotides matching TRBD2. The CDR3 spans 17 residues. The germline CDR1 and CDR2 sequences are SGHRS and YFSETQ. With V trimmed by 1 base and J by 5 bases, 13 bases remained unmatched. Written as DNA, the CDR3 is TGCGCCAGCAGCTTGCTTCCGGGCGGGAGTGGCGGAGATACGCAGTATTTT. As protein: CASSLLPGGSGGDTQYF.

V and J are TRBV5-4 and TRBJ2-3, with 11 bases fitting TRBD2. The germline gives CDR1 SGHNT, CDR2 YYREEE (reference sequence). The V and J ends lost 0 bases and 7 bases, in that order; junction bases with no gene match: 7. This CDR3 contains 16 residues. CDR3 DNA: TGTGCCAGCAGCTTGGACCCCGGGACTAGCGGCAATACGCAGTATTTT. Translated, it gives CASSLDPGTSGNTQYF.

Only a few counts were recorded for this clone. The genes are TRBV5-4 and TRBJ1-2; D gene ambiguous. The germline V gene encodes CDR1 SGHNT and CDR2 YYREEE (reference sequence). The CDR3 has 13 residues. Trimming removed 2 bases at V and 8 bases at J, with 13 bases between. The CDR3 nucleotides are TGTGCCAGCAGCTTACGGGGAGGGAAGGGCTACACCTTC. This sequence encodes CASSLRGGKGYTF.

The rearrangement uses TRBV4-2 and TRBJ2-3; tentatively, D is TRBD1 or TRBD2 (6 bases each). This CDR3 is 15 amino acids long. Trimming took 4 bases from V and 0 from J, leaving 11 bases between them. The V gene's germline CDR1 is LGHNA and CDR2 YNFKEQ. The CDR3 loop is CASSRGTPSTDTQYF. For the CDR3, the DNA is TGTGCCAGCAGCCGCGGGACACCTAGCACAGATACGCAGTATTTT.

The V gene is TRBV29-1, the J gene TRBJ1-1, with unresolved D. V gave up 5 bases and J gave up 6 bases, with 10 bases separating them. Germline-derived CDR1 and CDR2 are SQVTM and ANQGSEA. The CDR3 is 11 amino acids. CDR3 sequence: CSVLGHPEAFF. The DNA for the CDR3 is TGCAGCGTTCTTGGGCACCCTGAAGCTTTCTTT.

This chain joins TRBV6-5 and TRBJ2-7, with 11 positions matching TRBD1. CDR3 length: 15 residues. Germline lookup yields CDR1 MNHEY and CDR2 SVGAGI. Trimming took 4 bases from V and 2 from J; bases not matched to a gene: 4. The CDR3 bases are TGTGCCAGCAGTTCCCCGGGACAGGGGGCCTACGAGCAGTACTTC. Translating it yields CASSSPGQGAYEQYF.

V usage is TRBV7-9 and J usage is TRBJ2-3; 7 positions agree with TRBD1. CDR1 is SEHNR and CDR2 is FQNEAQ in the germline V gene (reference sequence). Trimming removed 5 bases from V and 4 bases from J; junction bases left unmatched: 12. The length of the CDR3 is 16 residues. The CDR3 protein is CASSPLDRVDPDTQYF. The DNA of the CDR3 is TGTGCCAGCAGCCCACTCGACAGGGTGGATCCAGATACGCAGTATTTT.

The gene calls are TRBV18 and TRBJ2-4, with 8 bases lining up with TRBD1. V gave up 0 bases and J gave up 9 bases; unmatched junction bases: 4. CDR1 and CDR2 from the germline V gene are KGHSH and LQKENI. This CDR3 is built from 14 residues. CDR3 DNA sequence: TGTGCCAGCTCACCACCCCCAGGACAGGGCATTCAGTACTTC. Translating gives CASSPPPGQGIQYF.

This clone was counted only a few times. V is TRBV2 and J is TRBJ2-1, with a possible D match to TRBD1 (6 bases). This CDR3 has 14 residues. The germline gives CDR1 SNHLY, CDR2 FYNNEI. Trimming shortened V by 2 bases and J by 3 bases, and 8 bases separated the two germline ends. The CDR3 loop is CASSEQGYYNEQFF. The CDR3 bases are TGTGCCAGCAGTGAACAGGGGTACTACAATGAGCAGTTCTTC.

The chain combines TRBV5-1 with TRBJ2-3, with TRBD1 matching 11 bases. V lost 4 bases, J lost 3 bases, and 7 bases stayed unmatched. The CDR3 length is 16 residues. Germline lookup yields CDR1 SGHRS and CDR2 YFSETQ. CDR3 coding DNA: TGCGCCAGCAGCCTTTCGGACAGGGGGCTAACAGATACGCAGTATTTT. Translation gives CASSLSDRGLTDTQYF.

This clone appeared a few times. This sequence joins TRBV21-1 and TRBJ1-5; the table's D call, TRBD1, was not checked against the DNA. TRBV21-1 is flagged as a pseudogene. This CDR3 has 14 amino acids. In DNA form, the CDR3 reads TGTGCCAGCAGCAACCAGGGAAGCAATCAGCCCCAGCATTTT. Its protein product is CASSNQGSNQPQHF.

V gene TRBV6-5 combines with J gene TRBJ2-6; D gene unclear. With 0 bases removed from V and 1 base from J, the gap between germline ends came to 7 bases. The germline V gene encodes CDR1 MNHEY and CDR2 SVGAGI. The CDR3 has 16 amino acids. This CDR3 reads CASSYSLLSGANVLTF. The CDR3 nucleotides read TGTGCCAGCAGTTACTCCCTCCTGTCTGGGGCCAACGTCCTGACTTTC.

The J gene is TRBJ2-1, the V gene TRBV6-5, with 7 bases identical to TRBD2. V trimming: 0 bases; J trimming: 7 bases; junction bases outside the gene matches: 9. The CDR3 is made up of 16 amino acids. Germline V gives CDR1 MNHEY, CDR2 SVGAGI. The chain's CDR3 is CASSYSWREIRNEQFF. CDR3 in DNA: TGTGCCAGCAGTTACTCTTGGCGGGAGATAAGAAATGAGCAGTTCTTC.

The chain employs TRBV7-2 and TRBJ2-3; unclear D gene. CDR3 size: 14 residues. Trimming removed 2 bases at V and 5 bases at J, with 11 bases between. The germline V gene encodes CDR1 SGHTA and CDR2 FQGNSA. The CDR3 here is CASSLSLLLDTQYF. Written as DNA, the CDR3 is TGTGCCAGCAGCTTAAGCCTACTACTAGATACGCAGTATTTT.

The rearrangement links TRBV7-3 to TRBJ2-3; D gene ambiguous. Trimming stripped 0 bases from V and 0 bases from J, with 4 bases between. There are 14 residues in the CDR3. Germline lookup yields CDR1 SGHTA and CDR2 FQGTGA. The CDR3 coding sequence is TGTGCCAGCAGCTTAACTCCTAGCACAGATACGCAGTATTTT. Protein: CASSLTPSTDTQYF.

The chain combines TRBV11-2 with TRBJ1-4; D may be TRBD1 (5 bases). Trimming shortened V by 5 bases and J by 5 bases, and 9 bases separated the two germline ends. The CDR3 has 13 residues. Per germline, CDR1 SGHAT and CDR2 FQNNGV. CDR3 in amino acids: CASSRGGNEKLFF. The CDR3 region has the DNA TGTGCCAGCAGCCGGGGGGGAAATGAAAAACTGTTTTTT.

This clone was counted only a few times. The V gene is TRBV7-9, the J gene TRBJ2-1, with D perhaps matching TRBD1 (5 bases). Trimming stripped 1 base from V and 6 bases from J, with 16 bases between. This CDR3 is 16 amino acids long. In germline, CDR1 is SEHNR, CDR2 FQNEAQ (reference sequence). CDR3 protein: CASSLERVAGINEQFF. The CDR3 region has the DNA TGTGCCAGCAGCTTAGAAAGGGTCGCAGGGATCAATGAGCAGTTCTTC.

The chain joins TRBV7-9 to TRBJ2-7; 8 bases map to TRBD1. Trimming took 5 bases from V and 7 from J; bases not matched to a gene: 7. The CDR3 length is 13 residues. CDR1 is SEHNR and CDR2 is FQNEAQ in the germline V gene (reference sequence). The CDR3 here is CASSAQGAGEQYF. In nucleotides, the CDR3 is TGTGCCAGCAGCGCCCAGGGGGCAGGAGAGCAGTACTTC.